The clone carrying this T cell receptor beta chain was seen a few times. cDNA synthesis used the whole RNA isolate, giving expressed TCRB sequences. Measured with immunoSEQ multiplex PCR; TCRdb has only the in-frame clones, and not every one. The sample carries hundreds of thousands of clones, more than 65% recorded once. The data stem from a study of beta chain features in type 1 diabetes. This CDR3 is built from 14 residues. V lost 4 bases and J 6 bases, leaving 13 bases between the germline ends. CDR1 is SEHNR, CDR2 FQNEAQ, per germline (reference sequence). Sequences were obtained from naive CD4+ T cells from blood. This TCR derives from a man in his thirties or forties in good health. This chain links TRBV7-9 with TRBJ2-4; D is possibly TRBD1 (5 bases). DNA for the CDR3: TGTGCCAGCAGCTCCCAGGGTGCTGGAAACATTCAGTACTTC. Translation gives CASSSQGAGNIQYF.